Presented here are 10 T cell receptor beta chains from one specimen sequenced in a study of T cells in localized non-small cell lung cancer. The table came from immunoSEQ multiplex PCR; TCRdb's copy has only in-frame clones and leaves some out. The sample holds some 28,000 clones, approximately 86% seen once. This specimen consisted of peripheral blood, obtained before any cancer treatment. Receptors were obtained from a male donor aged 60 or over with stage I lung adenocarcinoma.

The gene calls are TRBV6-5 and TRBJ2-7; no firm D call. Looked up from germline, CDR1 is MNHEY and CDR2 is SVGAGI. The V end was cut by 7 bases, the J end by 6 bases, with 13 bases between. This CDR3 comprises 12 residues. Here the CDR3 DNA reads TGTGCCAGCACCACGCCCCCTACCGAGCAGTACTTC. Translation gives CASTTPPTEQYF.

The genes are TRBV27 and TRBJ1-2; no clear D. V shed 8 bases and J shed 4 bases, with 14 bases lying between them. The CDR3 extends over 13 amino acids. CDR1 is MNHEY and CDR2 is SMNVEV in the germline V gene (reference sequence). In nucleotides, the CDR3 is TGTGCCAGCGCCCGAGGAGTCGGCTATGGCTACACCTTC. Protein: CASARGVGYGYTF.

The V call is TRBV29-1, the J call TRBJ1-1; TRBD1 might be the D (6 bases). Looked up from germline, CDR1 is SQVTM and CDR2 is ANQGSEA. V lost 7 bases, J lost 4 bases, and 13 bases lay in between. The CDR3 loop spans 12 amino acids. The CDR3, as DNA: TGCAGCGCCCAACAGGGCTTCACTGAAGCTTTCTTT. As protein: CSAQQGFTEAFF.

This clone was counted a single time. This chain joins TRBV5-1 and TRBJ2-1; 15 nucleotides agree with TRBD2. This CDR3 has 19 amino acids. The ends lost 2 bases at V and 0 bases at J; junction bases unmatched: 6. Germline V gene sequence: CDR1 SGHRS, CDR2 YFSETQ. CDR3 in amino acids: CASSFLGTSGGPSYNEQFF. DNA for the CDR3: TGCGCCAGCAGCTTCCTTGGGACTAGCGGGGGGCCCTCCTACAATGAGCAGTTCTTC.

The chain uses TRBV29-1 and TRBJ2-3; TRBD1 aligns across 8 bases. J lost 5 bases, V lost 0 bases, and 7 bases had no gene match. Germline-derived CDR1 and CDR2 are SQVTM and ANQGSEA. This CDR3 region has 15 residues. The DNA for the CDR3 is TGCAGCGTTGAAGAGGGGACAGGCTCCTTAGATACGCAGTATTTT. The encoded protein is CSVEEGTGSLDTQYF.

V is TRBV7-9 and J is TRBJ2-5; D is ambiguous. This CDR3 comprises 11 residues. The germline gives CDR1 SEHNR, CDR2 FQNEAQ (reference sequence). Trimming pared 2 bases from V and 5 bases from J, leaving 3 bases between. CDR3 in amino acids: CASSLPETQYF. CDR3 in DNA: TGTGCCAGCAGCTTACCCGAGACCCAGTACTTC. The variable domain in full, completed from reference TRBV7-9 and TRBJ2-5, reads DTGVSQNPRHKITKRGQNVTFRCDPISEHNRLYWYRQTLGQGPEFLTYFQNEAQLEKSRLLSDRFSAERPKGSFSTLEIQRTEQGDSAMYLCASSLPETQYFGPGTRLLVL.

V gene TRBV11-3 combines with J gene TRBJ2-2, with a weak D call TRBD2 (5 bases). CDR1 and CDR2 (germline): SGHNT, YENEEA. The CDR3 covers 12 residues. V lost 4 bases to trimming and J lost 7 bases, with 7 bases between them. CDR3 sequence (DNA): TGTGCCAGCAGCTCCGGGATCGGGGAGCTGTTTTTT. Its translation: CASSSGIGELFF.

The chain joins TRBV9 to TRBJ2-7; 7 bases line up with TRBD2. This CDR3 is built from 14 residues. J gave up 3 bases and V 0 bases, and 3 bases lay outside the gene matches. Germline V gene sequence: CDR1 SGDLS, CDR2 YYNGEE. CDR3 amino acids: CASSVGLADYEQYF. Written as DNA, the CDR3 is TGTGCCAGCAGCGTAGGGCTAGCGGACTACGAGCAGTACTTC.

This chain uses TRBV10-3 with TRBJ2-7; perhaps TRBD1 as D (6 bases). The CDR3 has 14 residues. The germline V gene has CDR1 ENHRY and CDR2 SYGVKD. V gave up 10 bases and J gave up 0 bases, with 16 bases separating them. CDR3 bases: TGTGCCACAGGCCCCAACAGGGACTCCTACGAGCAGTACTTC. Translated: CATGPNRDSYEQYF.

The chain combines TRBV6-5 with TRBJ1-3; no clear D gene. The V end lost 7 bases, the J end lost 0 bases, and 7 bases lay between the germline ends. CDR3 length: 13 residues. Germline CDR1 and CDR2: MNHEY and SVGAGI. The CDR3 loop reads CASTRGSGNTIYF. The CDR3, as DNA: TGTGCCAGCACCCGGGGCTCTGGAAACACCATATATTTT.